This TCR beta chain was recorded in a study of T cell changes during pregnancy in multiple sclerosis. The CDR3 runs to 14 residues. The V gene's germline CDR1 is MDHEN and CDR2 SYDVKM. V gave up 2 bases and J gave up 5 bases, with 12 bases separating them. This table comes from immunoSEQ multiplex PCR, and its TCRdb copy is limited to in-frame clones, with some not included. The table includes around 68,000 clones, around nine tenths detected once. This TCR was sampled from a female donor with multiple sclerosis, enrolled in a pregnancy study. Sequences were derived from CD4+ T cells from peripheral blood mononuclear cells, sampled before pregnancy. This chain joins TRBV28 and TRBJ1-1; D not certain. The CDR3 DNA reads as TGTGCCAGCAGTTTACAGACCGCCAGGACTGAAGCTTTCTTT. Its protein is CASSLQTARTEAFF.